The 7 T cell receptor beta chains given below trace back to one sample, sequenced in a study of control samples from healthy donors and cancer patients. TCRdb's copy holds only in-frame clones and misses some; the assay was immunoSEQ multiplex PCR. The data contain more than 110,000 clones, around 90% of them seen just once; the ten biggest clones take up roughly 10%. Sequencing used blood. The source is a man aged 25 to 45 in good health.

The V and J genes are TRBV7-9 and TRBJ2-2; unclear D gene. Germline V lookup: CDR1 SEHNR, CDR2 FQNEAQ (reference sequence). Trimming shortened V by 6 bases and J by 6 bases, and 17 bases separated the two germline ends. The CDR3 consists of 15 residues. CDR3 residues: CASSHIRLSPGELFF. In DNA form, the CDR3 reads TGTGCCAGCAGTCACATTAGGCTGTCCCCCGGGGAGCTGTTTTTT.

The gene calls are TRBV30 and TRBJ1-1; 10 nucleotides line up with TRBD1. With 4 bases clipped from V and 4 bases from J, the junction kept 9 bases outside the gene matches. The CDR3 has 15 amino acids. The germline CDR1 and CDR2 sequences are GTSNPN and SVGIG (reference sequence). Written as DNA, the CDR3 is TGTGCCTGGAAGCAGGGACAGGGGCCAGTCACTGAAGCTTTCTTT. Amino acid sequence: CAWKQGQGPVTEAFF.

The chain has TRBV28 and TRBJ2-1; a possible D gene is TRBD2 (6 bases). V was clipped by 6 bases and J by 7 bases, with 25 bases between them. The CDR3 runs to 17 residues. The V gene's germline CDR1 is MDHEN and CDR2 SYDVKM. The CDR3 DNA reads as TGTGCCAGCAGCGACCCGGGGCCCATAAGGGGACTGAATGAGCAGTTCTTC. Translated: CASSDPGPIRGLNEQFF.

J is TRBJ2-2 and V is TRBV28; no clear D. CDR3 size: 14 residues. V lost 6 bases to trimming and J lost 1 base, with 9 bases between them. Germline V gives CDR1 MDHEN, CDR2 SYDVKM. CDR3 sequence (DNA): TGTGCCAGCAGCCACCCCCTGAACACCGGGGAGCTGTTTTTT. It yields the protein CASSHPLNTGELFF.

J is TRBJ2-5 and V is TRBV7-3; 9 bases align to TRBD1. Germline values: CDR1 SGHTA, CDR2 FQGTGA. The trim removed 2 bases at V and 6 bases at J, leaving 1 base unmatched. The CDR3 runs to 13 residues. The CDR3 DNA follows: TGTGCCAGCAGCTTAGGGACAGGGAAGACCCAGTACTTC. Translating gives CASSLGTGKTQYF.

Here the CDR3 reads CASSVSGFYGYTF. CDR3 coding DNA: TGTGCCAGCAGCGTTAGCGGGTTCTATGGCTACACCTTC. This chain joins TRBV9 and TRBJ1-2; D is unresolved. This CDR3 region has 13 residues. Looked up from germline, CDR1 is SGDLS and CDR2 is YYNGEE. Trimming removed 2 bases at V and 4 bases at J, with 9 bases between.

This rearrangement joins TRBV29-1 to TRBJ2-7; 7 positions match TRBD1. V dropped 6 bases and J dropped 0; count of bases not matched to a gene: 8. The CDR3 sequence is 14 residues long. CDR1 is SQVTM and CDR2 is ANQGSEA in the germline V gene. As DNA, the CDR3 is TGCAGCGTGTACAGGGGTCCTCCCTCCTACGAGCAGTACTTC. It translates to CSVYRGPPSYEQYF.